This is a list of T cell receptor beta chains from one sample in a study of T cells after posttransplantation cyclophosphamide. Assay used: immunoSEQ multiplex PCR; TCRdb lists only in-frame clones, some missing. The table includes 25,000 to 35,000 clones, about 90% detected once. Source material: naive CD4+ T cells sorted from PBMCs. The origin of the receptors is a woman aged 55 to 70 in good health, CMV-negative, and a related stem cell transplant donor. Each CDR3 is given with its conserved first and last residue. Fields, in order: D gene, clone size, V gene, J gene, CDR3 DNA, CDR3 protein. The D gene is left open where the match is weak. Rows give clone size only sometimes, using once, few, many, or a class for an expanded clone.

TRBD2	-	TRBV7-9	TRBJ2-7	TGTGCCAGCAGCTTAAATACCGGGACTAACTACTACGAGCAGTACTTC	CASSLNTGTNYYEQYF
-	-	TRBV5-1	TRBJ2-7	TGCGCCAGCAGCTTGTGGGGGGACCTCTCCTACGAGCAGTACTTC	CASSLWGDLSYEQYF
-	-	TRBV5-1	TRBJ1-2	TGCGCCAGCAGCAGAGACACCTTAGGTGGCTACACCTTC	CASSRDTLGGYTF
-	-	TRBV18	TRBJ1-1	TGTGCCAGCAGTCTACAGGGAGTGAACACTGAAGCTTTCTTT	CASSLQGVNTEAFF
TRBD1	-	TRBV6-5	TRBJ1-1	TGTGCCAGCAGCGAAGACAGGGGAAGTAAAGCTTTCTTT	CASSEDRGSKAFF
TRBD2	-	TRBV7-3	TRBJ2-7	TGTGCCAGCAGGCCAAAGACTAGCGCTCCCTACGAGCAGTACTTC	CASRPKTSAPYEQYF
TRBD2	-	TRBV4-2	TRBJ2-7	TGTGCCAGCAGCCAGGGACTAGCGGGAGATTACGAGCAGTACTTC	CASSQGLAGDYEQYF
-	-	TRBV9	TRBJ1-4	TGTGCCAGCAGCGGGATGGTGGAGACTGCAACTAATGAAAAACTGTTTTTT	CASSGMVETATNEKLFF
TRBD1	-	TRBV5-5	TRBJ2-6	TGTGCCAGCAGCCCCACACAGGGGGCCGGGTCTGGGGCCAACGTCCTGACTTTC	CASSPTQGAGSGANVLTF
-	-	TRBV6-1	TRBJ2-2	TGTGCCAGCAGTCGGGTTTTCCTTACCGGGGAGCTGTTTTTT	CASSRVFLTGELFF
-	-	TRBV28	TRBJ2-5	TGTGCCAGCAGTTTATGGGGGACAAGTAAAGAGACCCAGTACTTC	CASSLWGTSKETQYF
-	-	TRBV19	TRBJ2-3	TGTGCCAGTAAGGAGACTAGAAGTACAGATACGCAGTATTTT	CASKETRSTDTQYF
TRBD2	-	TRBV7-3	TRBJ2-2	TGTGCCAGCAGCCCATCCCTGGCGGGAGGATACGGCGGGGAGCTGTTTTTT	CASSPSLAGGYGGELFF
-	few	TRBV2	TRBJ1-3	TGTGCCAGCAGTGACAGGGAAATTGGAAACACCATATATTTT	CASSDREIGNTIYF
-	-	TRBV28	TRBJ1-1	TGTGCCAGCAGTTTAGGGGCAGGGGTGGGCACTGAAGCTTTCTTT	CASSLGAGVGTEAFF
-	-	TRBV6-5	TRBJ2-5	TGTGCCAGCTCGAAAGGGACAGCGGGTCAGGAGACCCAGTACTTC	CASSKGTAGQETQYF
TRBD1	-	TRBV9	TRBJ1-1	TGTGCCAGCAGCGTATCGGGACAGGGGAGAACTGAAGCTTTCTTT	CASSVSGQGRTEAFF
-	-	TRBV7-8	TRBJ2-3	TGTGCCAGCAGCGTTATAAGCACAGATACGCAGTATTTT	CASSVISTDTQYF
-	-	TRBV2	TRBJ2-5	TGTGCCAGCAGTGGGACTACCCAAGAGACCCAGTACTTC	CASSGTTQETQYF
TRBD2	-	TRBV7-9	TRBJ2-1	TGTGCCAGCAGCCTGGGGACTAGCGGGGGAACAACAAGGGTGCAGTTCTTC	CASSLGTSGGTTRVQFF
-	-	TRBV6-5	TRBJ1-1	TGTGCCAGCAGTTACCAGGAATCCGTCGGCACTGAAGCTTTCTTT	CASSYQESVGTEAFF
-	-	TRBV5-1	TRBJ1-1	TGCGCCAGCGAGAACAGAGACATGAACACTGAAGCTTTCTTT	CASENRDMNTEAFF
TRBD1	-	TRBV7-2	TRBJ1-2	TGTGCCAGCAACTTAAGGGTGGGGTTAGGGGGCGCGGACGTCTATGGCTACACCTTC	CASNLRVGLGGADVYGYTF
-	-	TRBV27	TRBJ1-2	TGTGCCAGCAGTTTAGCACCGCGGGGCTATGGCTACACCTTC	CASSLAPRGYGYTF
-	-	TRBV18	TRBJ1-3	TGTGCCAGCTCACCGTGGACCGGGATCACCATATATTTT	CASSPWTGITIYF
TRBD2	-	TRBV30	TRBJ2-3	TGTGCCTCCCCGGGACTAGCAGACACAGATACGCAGTATTTT	CASPGLADTDTQYF
-	-	TRBV6-5	TRBJ1-6	TGTGCCAGCAGGAGGGGGTTGGGTTCACCCCTCCACTTT	CASRRGLGSPLHF
TRBD2	-	TRBV4-1	TRBJ2-3	TGCGCCAGCAGCCAAGATGGCCTAGCGGGGACAGATACGCAGTATTTT	CASSQDGLAGTDTQYF
-	-	TRBV9	TRBJ1-3	TGTGCCAGCAGCGGACAGCCTTACTCTGGAAACACCATATATTTT	CASSGQPYSGNTIYF
TRBD1	-	TRBV7-9	TRBJ1-2	TGTGCCAGCAGCTCCGGTAGGGACAGGAACTATGGCTACACCTTC	CASSSGRDRNYGYTF
-	-	TRBV6-5	TRBJ1-2	TGTGCCAGCAGGACAACAGTCCCTAGCGGCTACACCTTC	CASRTTVPSGYTF
TRBD1	-	TRBV6-5	TRBJ1-1	TGTGCCAGCAGTAAGCCGACAGGGGCCACTGAAGCTTTCTTT	CASSKPTGATEAFF
-	-	TRBV28	TRBJ2-7	TGTGCCAGCAGTTTAACCATCGGGGATCAGTACTTC	CASSLTIGDQYF
-	few	TRBV28	TRBJ1-1	TGTGCCAGCAGTTTAGCAGGTAAAGGAAACACTGAAGCTTTCTTT	CASSLAGKGNTEAFF
-	-	TRBV28	TRBJ2-7	TGTGCCAGCAGTTCCACCGGACTGAACTCCTACGAGCAGTACTTC	CASSSTGLNSYEQYF
-	-	TRBV18	TRBJ1-5	TGTGCCAGCTCCCGGGACATGGGTAATCAGCCCCAGCATTTT	CASSRDMGNQPQHF
TRBD1	-	TRBV25-1	TRBJ1-1	TGTGCCAGCAGTGAATCAGGGGGCTGGTACACTGAAGCTTTCTTT	CASSESGGWYTEAFF
TRBD1	few	TRBV5-8	TRBJ1-2	TGTGCCAGCAGGGTTCCGGGACAGATTGGCTATGGCTACACCTTC	CASRVPGQIGYGYTF
TRBD1	-	TRBV6-5	TRBJ1-4	TGTGCCAGCAGTTACGTGACAGGGGCAACTAATGAAAAACTGTTTTTT	CASSYVTGATNEKLFF
-	-	TRBV9	TRBJ1-4	TGTGCCAGCAGCGGACAAGCAACTAATGAAAAACTGTTTTTT	CASSGQATNEKLFF
-	-	TRBV25-1	TRBJ2-5	TGTGCCAGCAGTATAAGAGGGGAGACCCAGTACTTC	CASSIRGETQYF
-	-	TRBV19	TRBJ1-2	TGTGCCAGTAAGAGGAGTGGAGAACAGGAAGGCTACACCTTC	CASKRSGEQEGYTF
TRBD1	-	TRBV7-9	TRBJ1-1	TGTGCCAGCAGCTTAGCCACAGGGGGACCGAACACTGAAGCTTTCTTT	CASSLATGGPNTEAFF
-	-	TRBV6-1	TRBJ2-2	TGTGCCAGCAGTGAAAACCCCACAATAACCGGGGAGCTGTTTTTT	CASSENPTITGELFF
-	-	TRBV28	TRBJ1-2	TGTGCCAGCAGCCTTGCCGGGGCTAACTATGGCTACACCTTC	CASSLAGANYGYTF
TRBD1	-	TRBV19	TRBJ1-5	TGTGCCAGTAGTACTTACAGGGGGCTAGGGAGGAATCAGCCCCAGCATTTT	CASSTYRGLGRNQPQHF
TRBD1	-	TRBV6-5	TRBJ1-2	TGTGCCAGCGTGGCTCGCGGACAGGGCTTTGGCTACACCTTC	CASVARGQGFGYTF
TRBD2	-	TRBV5-5	TRBJ2-7	TGTGCCAGCAGCTTGGTTGGACTAGCGGGACCCCCGGGCGACGAGCAGTACTTC	CASSLVGLAGPPGDEQYF